A selection of T cell receptor beta chains follows, all from one sample in a study of technical replicates of blood from a few donors. Using immunoSEQ multiplex PCR, the repertoire was profiled, and TCRdb retains in-frame clones only, with some absent. The profile shows just over 60,000 clones, over 75% of them singletons. Sequenced: PBMCs. The receptors originated from a human donor in good health. Some clones in this sample may be carry-over from other donors' samples. Both conserved end residues are part of each CDR3. D genes are given only for firm matches. Clone size is stated in some rows and not others, as once, few, many or a class when expanded.

J gene,V gene,clone size,D gene,CDR3 DNA,CDR3 protein
TRBJ2-3,TRBV4-1,.,TRBD2,TGCGCCAGCAGCCAAGAATCGCTAGCGGGGAGCACAGATACGCAGTATTTT,CASSQESLAGSTDTQYF
TRBJ2-3,TRBV19,.,TRBD2,TGTGCCAGTAGTATACTCCCCGGGAGGGATACGCAGTATTTT,CASSILPGRDTQYF
TRBJ2-7,TRBV21-1,.,.,TGTGCCAGCAGCTCCTGGACAGGGGGCATCGACGAGCAGTACTTC,CASSSWTGGIDEQYF
TRBJ2-1,TRBV4-3,.,.,TGCGCCAGCAGCCAAGATGTCGGGGCGGGACCTGGGGATGAGCAGTTCTTC,CASSQDVGAGPGDEQFF
TRBJ1-6,TRBV5-1,.,.,TGCGCCAGCAGCTTGGAGTCTGGCAGGGGCGGGTCACCCCTCCACTTT,CASSLESGRGGSPLHF
TRBJ1-1,TRBV5-8,.,.,TGTGCCAGCAGCTTAACACACCTGAACACTGAAGCTTTCTTT,CASSLTHLNTEAFF
TRBJ2-3,TRBV7-9,.,TRBD2,TGTGCCAGCAGCTTAGAACTGCGCGGGAGTTGGAATACGCAGTATTTT,CASSLELRGSWNTQYF
TRBJ2-1,TRBV5-1,.,TRBD2,TGCGCCAGCAGCTTGGGTCCGGGAGGGCCCCATGAGCAGTTCTTC,CASSLGPGGPHEQFF
TRBJ2-5,TRBV5-1,.,.,TGCGCCAGCAGCTTCCAGGGATCCCAAGAGACCCAGTACTTC,CASSFQGSQETQYF
TRBJ1-6,TRBV5-1,.,.,TGCGCCAGCAGCTTGGAATGGGGGCGGACACCCCTCCACTTT,CASSLEWGRTPLHF
TRBJ2-1,TRBV6-5,.,.,TGTGCCAGCAGTTCGGCGGAGGGCCGAGTCAATGAGCAGTTCTTC,CASSSAEGRVNEQFF
TRBJ1-6,TRBV4-2,few,.,TGTGCCAGCAGATCAGGAGGTGGGTTACCCCTCCACTTT,CASRSGGGLPLHF
TRBJ2-7,TRBV11-1,.,.,TGTGCCAGCAGCTTAAGTGAGAGCTCTGGGAGGGAGCAGTACTTC,CASSLSESSGREQYF
TRBJ2-7,TRBV6-6,.,TRBD1,TGTGCCAGCAGTGGGACAGGCGCCACCTACGAGCAGTACTTC,CASSGTGATYEQYF
TRBJ2-7,TRBV10-3,.,.,TGTGCCACAAAGGGCCAGGGAACCTACGAGCAGTACTTC,CATKGQGTYEQYF
TRBJ2-1,TRBV6-6,.,TRBD2,TGTGCCAGCAGCAACGGGGGTGCGGGGGACAATGAGCAGTTCTTC,CASSNGGAGDNEQFF
TRBJ2-1,TRBV18,.,.,TGTGCCAGCTCACCCCCGGGACTCCACTACAATGAGCAGTTCTTC,CASSPPGLHYNEQFF
TRBJ2-7,TRBV30,.,TRBD2,TGTGCCTGGAGCCAAGGGACTATTTTTTATTCCGAGCAGTACTTC,CAWSQGTIFYSEQYF
TRBJ1-1,TRBV18,.,TRBD1,TGTGCCAGCTCACAGGGACAGGGAGTTACTGAAGCTTTCTTT,CASSQGQGVTEAFF
TRBJ2-3,TRBV7-6,.,TRBD2,TGTGCCAGCAGCTTAGGAACGGGAGGTATGGATACGCAGTATTTT,CASSLGTGGMDTQYF
TRBJ2-7,TRBV23-1,.,.,TGCGCCAGCAGTCAATCGTGGCAGGGGCGGCACGAGCAGTACTTC,CASSQSWQGRHEQYF
TRBJ1-5,TRBV9,.,.,TGTGCCAGCAGCTTGGAGGGGCTAGTGAATCAGCCCCAGCATTTT,CASSLEGLVNQPQHF
TRBJ2-7,TRBV7-2,.,TRBD2,TGTGCCAGCAGCTTAGATTTGAGCGGGGGTATCTACGAGCAGTACTTC,CASSLDLSGGIYEQYF
TRBJ1-6,TRBV7-2,.,.,TGTGCCAGCAGAGACGGGACAAGTTCTTCACCCCTCCACTTT,CASRDGTSSSPLHF
TRBJ1-5,TRBV5-1,.,.,TGCGCCAGCAGCCTTAAGGGAGGGGACAATCAGCCCCAGCATTTT,CASSLKGGDNQPQHF
TRBJ1-4,TRBV6-1,.,.,TGTGCCAGCAGTGAAGCAGCAGGGGTGGAAAAACTGTTTTTT,CASSEAAGVEKLFF
TRBJ1-5,TRBV2,.,TRBD1,TGTGCCAGTACTAGGGACAGGGCATCGGGCAATCAGCCCCAGCATTTT,CASTRDRASGNQPQHF
TRBJ2-7,TRBV6-1,.,TRBD2,TGTGCCAGCAGCCGTAGCGGGGTGGTCTACGAGCAGTACTTC,CASSRSGVVYEQYF
TRBJ1-2,TRBV6-5,.,.,TGTGCCAGCAGTTCAGGGTGGGGTAAGAATGGCTACACCTTC,CASSSGWGKNGYTF